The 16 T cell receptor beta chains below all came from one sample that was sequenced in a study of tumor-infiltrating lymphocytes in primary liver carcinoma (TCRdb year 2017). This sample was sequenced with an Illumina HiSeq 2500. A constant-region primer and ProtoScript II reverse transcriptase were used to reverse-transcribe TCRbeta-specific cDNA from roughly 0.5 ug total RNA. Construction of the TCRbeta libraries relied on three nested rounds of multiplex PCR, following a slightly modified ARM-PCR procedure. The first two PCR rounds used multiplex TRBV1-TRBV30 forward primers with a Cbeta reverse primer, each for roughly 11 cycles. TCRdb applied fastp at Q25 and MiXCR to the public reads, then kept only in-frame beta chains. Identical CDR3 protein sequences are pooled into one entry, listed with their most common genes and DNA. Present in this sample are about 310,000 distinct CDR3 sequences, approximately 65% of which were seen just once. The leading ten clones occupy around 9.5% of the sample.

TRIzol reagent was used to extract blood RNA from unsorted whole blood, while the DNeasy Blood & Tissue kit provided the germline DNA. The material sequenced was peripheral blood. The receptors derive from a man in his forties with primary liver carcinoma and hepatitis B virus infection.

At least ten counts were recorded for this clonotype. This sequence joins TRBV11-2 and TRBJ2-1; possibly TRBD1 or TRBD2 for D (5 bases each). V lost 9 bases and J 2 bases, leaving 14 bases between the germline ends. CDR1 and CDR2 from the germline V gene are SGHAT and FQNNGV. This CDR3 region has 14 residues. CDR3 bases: TGTGCCAGTAGAGAGGGGAGCCCCTACAATGAGCAGTTCTTC. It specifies CASREGSPYNEQFF.

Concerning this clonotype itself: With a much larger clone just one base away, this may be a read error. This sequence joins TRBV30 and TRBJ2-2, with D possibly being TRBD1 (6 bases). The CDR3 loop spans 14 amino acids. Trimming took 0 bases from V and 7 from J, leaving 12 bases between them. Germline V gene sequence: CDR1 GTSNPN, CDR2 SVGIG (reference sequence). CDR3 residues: CAWSVRGFDGELFF. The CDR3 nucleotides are TGTGCCTGGAGTGTAAGGGGGTTTGACGGGGAGCTGTTTTTT.

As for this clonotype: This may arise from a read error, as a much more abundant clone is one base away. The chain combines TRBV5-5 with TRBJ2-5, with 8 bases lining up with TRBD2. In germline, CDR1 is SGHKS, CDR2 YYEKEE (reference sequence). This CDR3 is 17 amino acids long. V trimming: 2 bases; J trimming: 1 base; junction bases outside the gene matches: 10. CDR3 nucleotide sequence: TGTGCCAGCAGCTTAGACACGGGGGCGGGGGGCCAAGAGACCCAGTACTTC. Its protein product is CASSLDTGAGGQETQYF.

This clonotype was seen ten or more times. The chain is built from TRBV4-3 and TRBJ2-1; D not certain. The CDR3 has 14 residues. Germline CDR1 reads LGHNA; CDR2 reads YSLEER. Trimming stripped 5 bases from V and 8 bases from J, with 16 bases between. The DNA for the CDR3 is TGCGCCAGCAGCGGGGAAGGACCCTTCGATGAGCAGTTCTTC. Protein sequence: CASSGEGPFDEQFF.

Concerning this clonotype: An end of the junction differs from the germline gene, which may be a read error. The CDR3 region has the DNA TGTACCAGCAGTACCCTACAGAGGGCGCACGAGCAGTACTTC. This encodes CTSSTLQRAHEQYF. This rearrangement joins TRBV12-3 or TRBV12-4 to TRBJ2-7; the D gene is possibly TRBD2 (5 bases). The CDR3 has 14 residues.

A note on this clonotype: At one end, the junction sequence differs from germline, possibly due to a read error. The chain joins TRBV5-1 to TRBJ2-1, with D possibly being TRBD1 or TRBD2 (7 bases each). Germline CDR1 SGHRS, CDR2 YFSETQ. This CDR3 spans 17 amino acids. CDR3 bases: TGCGCCAGCAGCCTACCCAGGGGGGGTAAGGCGGTAAATGGGCAGTTCTTC. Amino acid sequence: CASSLPRGGKAVNGQFF.

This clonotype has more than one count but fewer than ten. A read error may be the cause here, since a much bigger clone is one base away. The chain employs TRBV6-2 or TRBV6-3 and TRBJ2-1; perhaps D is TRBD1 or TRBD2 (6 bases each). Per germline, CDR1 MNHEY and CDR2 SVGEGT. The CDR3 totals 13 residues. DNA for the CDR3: TGTGTCAGCAGGGGCACGGGAGTGGGTGAGCAGTTCTTC. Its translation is CVSRGTGVGEQFF.

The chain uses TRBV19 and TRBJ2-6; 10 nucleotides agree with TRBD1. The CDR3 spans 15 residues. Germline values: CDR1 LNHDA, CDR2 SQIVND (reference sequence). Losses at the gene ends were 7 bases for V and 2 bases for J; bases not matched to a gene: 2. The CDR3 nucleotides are TGTGCCAGTAAGGGGACAGGGGCTGGGGCCAACGTCCTGACTTTC. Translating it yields CASKGTGAGANVLTF.

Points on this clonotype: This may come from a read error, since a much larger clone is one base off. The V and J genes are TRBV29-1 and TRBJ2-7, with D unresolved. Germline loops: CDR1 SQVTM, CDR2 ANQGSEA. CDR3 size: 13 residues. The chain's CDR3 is CRVGEGLSYEQYF. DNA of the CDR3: TGCAGAGTTGGTGAAGGGCTCTCCTACGAGCAGTACTTC.

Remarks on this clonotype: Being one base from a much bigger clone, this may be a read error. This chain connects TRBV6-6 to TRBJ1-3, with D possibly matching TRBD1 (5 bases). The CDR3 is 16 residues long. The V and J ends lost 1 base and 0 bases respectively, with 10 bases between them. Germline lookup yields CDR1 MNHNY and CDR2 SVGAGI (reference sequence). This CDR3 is CASSYWGSLSGNTIYF. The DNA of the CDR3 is TGTGCCAGCAGTTACTGGGGGTCTCTCTCTGGAAACACCATATATTTT.

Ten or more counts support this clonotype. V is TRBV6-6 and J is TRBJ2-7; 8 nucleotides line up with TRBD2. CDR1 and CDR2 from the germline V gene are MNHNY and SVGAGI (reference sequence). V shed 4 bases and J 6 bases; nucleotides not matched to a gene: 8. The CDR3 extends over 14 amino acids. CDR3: CASSFGGGLSEQYF. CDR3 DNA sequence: TGTGCCAGCAGTTTCGGCGGGGGGCTTAGCGAGCAGTACTTC.

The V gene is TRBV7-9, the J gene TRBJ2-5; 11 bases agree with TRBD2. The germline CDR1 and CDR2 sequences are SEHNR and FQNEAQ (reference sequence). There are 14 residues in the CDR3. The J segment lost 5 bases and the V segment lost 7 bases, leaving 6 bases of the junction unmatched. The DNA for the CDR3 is TGTGCCAGCAACTTGAGGACTAGCGGGGAGACCCAGTACTTC. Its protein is CASNLRTSGETQYF.

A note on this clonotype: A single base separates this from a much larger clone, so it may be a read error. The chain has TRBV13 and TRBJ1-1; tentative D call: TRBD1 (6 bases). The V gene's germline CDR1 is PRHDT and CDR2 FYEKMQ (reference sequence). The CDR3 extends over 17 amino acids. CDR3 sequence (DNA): TGTGCCAGCAGCCCTATACTGGGAAGGAGGGGGAACATTGAAGCTTTCTTT. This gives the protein CASSPILGRRGNIEAFF.

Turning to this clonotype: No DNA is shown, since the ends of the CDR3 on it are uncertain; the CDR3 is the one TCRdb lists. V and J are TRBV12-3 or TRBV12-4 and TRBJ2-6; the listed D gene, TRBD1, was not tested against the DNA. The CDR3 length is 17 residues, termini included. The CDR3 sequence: CASSSAPGGRGANVLTF.

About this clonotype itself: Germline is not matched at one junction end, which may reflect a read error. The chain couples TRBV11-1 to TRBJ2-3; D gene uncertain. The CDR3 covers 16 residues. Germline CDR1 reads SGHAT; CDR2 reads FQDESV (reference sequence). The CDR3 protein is CANSTYTRSSTDTRYF. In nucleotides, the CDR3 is TGTGCCAACAGCACCTATACTCGGAGTAGCACAGATACGCGGTATTTT.

As DNA, the CDR3 is TGTGCCGCCCAAGGGGGCCCCTACGAGCAGTACTTC. Its protein product is CAAQGGPYEQYF. This chain connects TRBV10-3 to TRBJ2-7; 7 bases align to TRBD1. The CDR3 sequence is 12 residues long. Germline CDR1 ENHRY, CDR2 SYGVKD. With 11 bases clipped from V and 2 bases from J, the junction kept 6 bases outside the gene matches.